The text below deals with one T cell receptor (beta chain). Its antigen remains unidentified. Base qualities are missing; no much larger clone stands one base away. This sample is drawn from a study of blood T cell repertoires in COVID-19 (dated by TCRdb to 2018 to 2020). With respect to the entire study: The collaborator samples originated in the United States, Italy and Spain and spanned the acute and convalescent phases of COVID-19. The prospective study material was composed of cDNA or gDNA derived from T cells, B-cell-depleted T cells, or PBMCs. The dataset comprised deeply sampled blood TCRbeta repertoires from subjects exposed to, actively infected with, or recovered from COVID-19. The repertoires were released in a freely available public database intended as a resource for research on the immune response to SARS-CoV-2. The samples were drawn from the first 160 participants of the ongoing ImmuneRACE study and from roughly 1,300 subjects provided by 6 global collaborators. The sample metadata nearly always contained a de-identified subject ID, COVID-19 status, age in years and sex. Where HLA class I and class II types were available, the types were taken from metadata supplied by the sample provider, not from assay-based typing. Broader findings and caveats from the paper: How much clinical and demographic metadata was included differed by source and by participant, and the metadata was provided uncurated.

The immunoSEQ Assay, a bias-controlled multiplex PCR, was used to amplify TCRbeta CDR3 regions from genomic DNA. In the original analysis: The number of nucleated cells in each sample was estimated by amplification of reference gene primers within the assay. Sequence reads were collapsed and filtered to measure the absolute abundance of every unique TCRbeta CDR3 rearrangement. For each sample, productive Simpson clonality was calculated as the square root of Simpson's diversity index over productive rearrangements. TCRdb took over this immuneACCESS table, retaining in-frame rearrangements with V and J assigned. Such tables are incomplete; in checked studies, under half of the missing clones stem from an unresolved V gene, and the remainder is unexplained. For V, J and clone size, that table is used; D and trimming come from the DNA. A total of 130,000 to 150,000 clones appear in this sample, about 89% of them only once. The leading ten clones occupy 35% to 40% of the sample.

Samples from volunteer blood donors who had recovered from COVID-19 were contributed by a second Seattle source. The collaborating institutions used their own protocols to collect whole blood in K2EDTA tubes. For TCRbeta analysis, collaborators shipped samples as frozen whole blood, isolated PBMCs, or DNA extracted from either of those sample types. CDR1 and CDR2 are read off the germline V gene (reference sequence) as SEHNR and FQNEAQ. V is pared back by 1 base and J by 1 base, with 9 bases lying between the germline termini. Its CDR3 holds 15 amino acids, cysteine through phenylalanine. The only DNA kept is the CDR3, 45 bases in frame from the first base.

The receptor's source is a middle-aged man who had recovered from COVID-19. The chain is assembled from TRBV7-9 and TRBJ2-3; no D gene call is confident. Sequenced input: peripheral blood. The DNA reads as follows: TGTGCCAGCAGCTTAGGGGCGATCGGCACAGATACGCAGTATTTT. This is translated as CASSLGAIGTDTQYF.